This is a list of T cell receptor beta chains from one sample in a study of CD8 T cells in Susac syndrome. TCRdb reprocessed the immunoSEQ multiplex PCR reads via MiXCR and lists one record per CDR3 protein. The table shows almost 450,000 distinct CDR3 sequences, with more than 80% occurring only once. Sample: CD8+ T cells from PBMCs. These receptors came from a human donor with multiple sclerosis. CDR3s leave out the opening cysteine and the closing phenylalanine or tryptophan.

TRBV6-1	TRBJ2-1	ASSELTGGTGEQF
TRBV21-1	TRBJ1-5	ASSKALQGNTRENQPQH
TRBV29-1	TRBJ2-7	SVEDGTAGSY
TRBV4-2	TRBJ2-1	ASSQDSRNFNEQF
TRBV3-1	TRBJ2-1	ASSQNQGVSPYEQH
TRBV27	TRBJ2-1	ASSGWNEQF
TRBV7-9	TRBJ1-1	ASSLPTGSTEAF
TRBV4-1	TRBJ1-6	ASSQDLNSPLH
TRBV30	TRBJ2-7	AWSVAAYEQY
TRBV25-1	TRBJ2-3	ASSDRGGGLTQY
TRBV27	TRBJ2-1	ASSFMGVAYNEQF
TRBV6-5	TRBJ1-1	ASSYSSYAGALNTEAF
TRBV5-6	TRBJ2-5	ASSWRVGQVKQETQY
TRBV19	TRBJ2-5	ASSIGTTPSPETQY
TRBV6-1	TRBJ1-5	ASSEKGGENQPQH
TRBV27	TRBJ1-1	ASSLSLGPRTEAF
TRBV5-4	TRBJ2-5	ASSLVNLIDQETQY
TRBV11-2	TRBJ2-2	ASSLGDREFGTGELF
TRBV30	TRBJ1-4	AWGQSFNEKLF
TRBV29-1	TRBJ1-1	SGERLTEAF
TRBV7-9	TRBJ2-2	ASRTGLGPEVVTGELF
TRBV7-6	TRBJ2-5	ASIRAGLEETQY
TRBV5-4	TRBJ2-7	ASSWGQTYEQY
TRBV28	TRBJ2-7	ASSPIGPYEQY
TRBV10-2	TRBJ2-7	ASSPSGFPYEQY
TRBV28	TRBJ1-3	ASSSGQENSGNTIY
TRBV30	TRBJ2-7	ALKRGLYEQY
TRBV28	TRBJ2-7	ASSPASPYEQY
TRBV27	TRBJ1-1	ASSSSPGQNTEAF
TRBV20-1	TRBJ1-1	SARDMGRGGNTEAF
TRBV9	TRBJ2-2	ASSANSAQGFAGELF
TRBV11-3	TRBJ2-1	ASSSGLAIHNEQF
TRBV10-3	TRBJ2-7	AISESHVSEQY
TRBV4-1	TRBJ1-5	ASSLLEGDQPQH